This TCR beta chain comes out of a study of preoperative IRX-2 immunotherapy in early breast cancer (dated by TCRdb to between 2018 and 2021). Libraries were built with the immunoSEQ multiplex PCR assay. The table comes from immuneACCESS by way of TCRdb, which keeps in-frame sequences with V and J called. Part of the clones is missing from these tables; in studies checked, under half for an unresolved V gene and the rest for unknown reasons. The sample contains around 30,000 clones, less than 90% of them found a single time. Of the sample, roughly 2.6% falls within the top ten clones. The treatment or condition label on this specimen signifies: preoperative locoregional IRX-2 cytokine immunotherapy. The samples were obtained from a phase Ib study that tested preoperative, locoregional IRX-2 cytokine immunotherapy meant to prime immune responses. Donors were patients with early-stage breast cancer who received IRX-2 before surgery.

Comments on this clone: What this receptor recognizes is not known. Base qualities are missing; no much larger clone stands one base away.

The CDR3 holds 16 amino acids from the cysteine to the phenylalanine. Just CDR3 DNA is preserved here, 48 bases in frame from base 1. After removal of 2 bases from V and 3 bases from J, the junction retains 5 bases not matched to a gene. The germline V gene provides CDR1 KGHSH and CDR2 LQKENI. The sequences come from lymph node tissue, collected from a patient treated with IRX-2 immunotherapy. The source is a human donor with breast cancer. The chain uses TRBV18 and TRBJ2-3, with 10 middle bases fitting TRBD1. The CDR3 protein is CASSPGTGAGTDTQYF. The sequence in DNA is TGTGCCAGCTCACCAGGGACAGGGGCGGGGACAGATACGCAGTATTTT.